These 27 T cell receptor beta chains were sequenced from one sample in a study of T cell responses to AZD1222 COVID-19 vaccine. Profiled with immunoSEQ multiplex PCR; TCRdb holds only in-frame clones, not every one. The data hold more than 45,000 clones, with approximately 84% observed a single time. This material consisted of peripheral blood, taken on day 0 of AZD1222 vaccination. These receptors came from an adult in good health.

The chain combines TRBV19 with TRBJ2-1; TRBD2 agrees at 7 bases. The CDR3 runs to 17 residues. Germline assignment: CDR1 LNHDA and CDR2 SQIVND (reference sequence). Trimming at V came to 6 bases and at J to 12 bases, leaving 23 bases not matched to a gene. The CDR3 sequence is CASSKAGSAGDRSAQFF. The CDR3 DNA reads as TGTGCCAGTAGCAAGGCGGGCTCGGCGGGAGATCGATCGGCGCAGTTCTTC.

CDR3 nucleotide sequence: TGTGCCTGGAGTGTACGAGAGCATAGCACTGAAGCTTTCTTT. It yields the protein CAWSVREHSTEAFF. The V call is TRBV30, the J call TRBJ1-1, with D hard to call. The germline V gene has CDR1 GTSNPN and CDR2 SVGIG (reference sequence). The CDR3 contains 14 residues. Trimming removed 0 bases from V and 4 bases from J, with 12 bases in between.

The chain joins TRBV9 to TRBJ1-4; D is undetermined. The CDR3 runs to 15 residues. Germline values: CDR1 SGDLS, CDR2 YYNGEE. With 0 bases removed from V and 1 base from J, the gap between germline ends came to 7 bases. The CDR3 region is CASSVGQQTNEKLFF. CDR3 sequence (DNA): TGTGCCAGCAGCGTAGGGCAGCAAACTAATGAAAAACTGTTTTTT.

The V and J genes are TRBV5-6 and TRBJ1-1; D not certain. V was clipped by 0 bases and J by 1 base, with 10 bases between them. Germline assignment: CDR1 SGHDT and CDR2 YYEEEE. CDR3 length equals 15 residues. The chain's CDR3 is CASSLGTRPNTEAFF. The CDR3 DNA sequence: TGTGCCAGCAGCTTGGGGACGCGCCCGAACACTGAAGCTTTCTTT.

In its sample, this clone was seen a few times. The chain combines TRBV5-4 with TRBJ1-2; D is uncertain. V shed 0 bases and J shed 5 bases, with 14 bases lying between them. The CDR3 has 15 amino acids. Germline CDR1 and CDR2: SGHNT and YYREEE (reference sequence). The CDR3 is CASSLDSGVSYGYTF. CDR3 nucleotides: TGTGCCAGCAGCTTGGACTCTGGGGTATCGTATGGCTACACCTTC.

The chain has TRBV13 and TRBJ1-4, with D uncertain. Germline V gene lookup returns CDR1 PRHDT and CDR2 FYEKMQ (reference sequence). The CDR3 contains 14 residues. V was shortened by 1 base and J by 2 bases, with 5 bases between the two germline ends. Here the CDR3 reads CASSLARTNEKLFF. The CDR3 nucleotides are TGTGCCAGCAGCTTAGCGCGGACTAATGAAAAACTGTTTTTT. Using reference TRBV13 and TRBJ1-4 for the parts outside the CDR3, the full variable domain is AAGVIQSPRHLIKEKRETATLKCYPIPRHDTVYWYQQGPGQDPQFLISFYEKMQSDKGSIPDRFSAQQFSDYHSELNMSSLELGDSALYFCASSLARTNEKLFFGSGTQLSVL.

The V call is TRBV18, the J call TRBJ1-1; D possibly corresponds to TRBD1 (6 bases). CDR3 length equals 15 residues. Per germline, CDR1 KGHSH and CDR2 LQKENI. V lost 2 bases, J lost 2 bases, and 12 bases lay in between. The chain's CDR3 is CASSPGQRQNTEAFF. The CDR3 nucleotides read TGTGCCAGCTCACCAGGACAGAGACAAAACACTGAAGCTTTCTTT.

This clone came up once. The gene calls are TRBV30 and TRBJ1-2; possibly TRBD1 for D (6 bases). Trimming cost V 5 bases and J 7 bases, with 17 bases left between them. This CDR3 spans 13 amino acids. The germline CDR1 and CDR2 sequences are GTSNPN and SVGIG (reference sequence). The CDR3 is CAWEGTPGGGYTF. DNA for the CDR3: TGTGCCTGGGAGGGGACACCGGGTGGTGGCTACACCTTC.

This clone was seen more than once but under ten times. The chain joins TRBV9 to TRBJ1-4; D possibly corresponds to TRBD1 (6 bases). V lost 1 base, J lost 8 bases, and 12 bases lay in between. The germline V gene encodes CDR1 SGDLS and CDR2 YYNGEE. This CDR3 has 14 amino acids. CDR3 sequence (DNA): TGTGCCAGCAGCGTAAGGGGGGGCCGGGAAAAACTGTTTTTT. The encoded protein is CASSVRGGREKLFF.

The V call is TRBV14, the J call TRBJ2-3, with 10 bases identical to TRBD1. The CDR3 is 15 residues long. V shed 3 bases, J shed 4 bases, and the junction held 4 bases outside the gene matches. Germline V gene sequence: CDR1 SGHDN, CDR2 FVKESK. The CDR3 DNA reads as TGTGCCAGCAGCCAGACAGGGGGCGCGGCAGATACGCAGTATTTT. It codes for CASSQTGGAADTQYF.

The chain uses TRBV3-1 (or the pseudogene TRBV3-2) and TRBJ2-1, with D perhaps TRBD1 or TRBD2 (5 bases each). This CDR3 contains 15 residues. V was shortened by 4 bases and J by 0 bases, with 10 bases between the two germline ends. CDR1 and CDR2 from the germline V gene are LGHDT and YNNKEL (reference sequence). CDR3 sequence (DNA): TGTGCCAGCAGCCGGGACCGCCGCTCCTACAATGAGCAGTTCTTC. Amino acids: CASSRDRRSYNEQFF.

The chain joins TRBV7-6 to TRBJ2-2; D might be TRBD2 (5 bases). V was pared by 3 bases and J by 0 bases, with 11 bases between. The CDR3 loop spans 16 amino acids. The germline CDR1 and CDR2 sequences are SGHVS and FNYEAQ. The CDR3 loop reads CASSFGGNANTGELFF. In nucleotides, the CDR3 is TGTGCCAGCAGCTTTGGAGGAAACGCGAACACCGGGGAGCTGTTTTTT.

The V call is TRBV3-1 (or the pseudogene TRBV3-2), the J call TRBJ1-6; 7 bases are shared with TRBD1. This CDR3 comprises 15 residues. The ends lost 1 base at V and 5 bases at J; junction bases unmatched: 2. In germline, CDR1 is LGHDT, CDR2 YNNKEL (reference sequence). The CDR3, as DNA: TGTGCCAGCAGCCAAGGGGGACAGAATAATTCACCCCTCCACTTT. As protein: CASSQGGQNNSPLHF.

J is TRBJ2-7 and V is TRBV16; D perhaps matches TRBD2 (5 bases). The germline V gene encodes CDR1 KGHSY and CDR2 FQNENV. The CDR3 is 13 amino acids. Trimming took off 5 bases at V and 7 bases at J, with 15 bases between the two ends. In DNA form, the CDR3 reads TGTGCCAGCAGCTCGGTAGATCCGGGGGAGCAGTACTTC. Amino acids: CASSSVDPGEQYF.

The V call is TRBV3-1 (or the pseudogene TRBV3-2), the J call TRBJ1-1, with 9 nucleotides matching TRBD1. The trim removed 4 bases at V and 4 bases at J, leaving 13 bases unmatched. Germline-derived CDR1 and CDR2 are LGHDT and YNNKEL (reference sequence). The CDR3 extends over 17 amino acids. CDR3 amino acids: CASSRRPGTGTGTEAFF. CDR3 DNA sequence: TGTGCCAGCAGCCGCCGTCCCGGGACAGGGACGGGCACTGAAGCTTTCTTT.

The chain recombines TRBV29-1 with TRBJ2-5, with 10 bases that match TRBD1. V was clipped by 6 bases and J by 4 bases; unmatched bases: 5. There are 13 residues in the CDR3. Germline V gene lookup returns CDR1 SQVTM and CDR2 ANQGSEA. The CDR3 bases are TGCAGCGTGGCGACAGGGGGCGGAGAGACCCAGTACTTC. It encodes CSVATGGGETQYF. Together with reference TRBV29-1 and TRBJ2-5, the CDR3 gives the full variable domain: SAVISQKPSRDICQRGTSLTIQCQVDSQVTMMFWYRQQPGQSLTLIATANQGSEATYESGFVIDKFPISRPNLTFSTLTVSNMSPEDSSIYLCSVATGGGETQYFGPGTRLLVL.

J is TRBJ1-6 and V is TRBV30; a weak D match, TRBD1 (5 bases). The CDR3 is made up of 14 amino acids. The germline V gene encodes CDR1 GTSNPN and CDR2 SVGIG (reference sequence). Trimming shortened V by 5 bases and J by 10 bases, and 18 bases separated the two germline ends. The CDR3 DNA follows: TGTGCCTGGTACGTCGGGGGGGATGGATCACCCCTCCACTTT. Translation gives CAWYVGGDGSPLHF.

The J gene is TRBJ2-7, the V gene TRBV18; D perhaps matches TRBD2 (6 bases). Per germline, CDR1 KGHSH and CDR2 LQKENI. This CDR3 contains 14 residues. V was shortened by 2 bases and J by 5 bases, with 13 bases between the two germline ends. CDR3 protein: CASSPEGGNDEQYF. CDR3 nucleotide sequence: TGTGCCAGCTCACCAGAAGGAGGGAATGACGAGCAGTACTTC.

This rearrangement joins TRBV25-1 to TRBJ2-7; D may correspond to TRBD1 or TRBD2 (5 bases each). This CDR3 is 14 amino acids long. The V gene's germline CDR1 is MGHDK and CDR2 SYGVNS. V lost 4 bases to trimming and J lost 3 bases, with 13 bases between them. The CDR3 DNA follows: TGTGCCAGCAGTGCGACCGGGACCGACTACGAGCAGTACTTC. Translation gives CASSATGTDYEQYF.

The chain links TRBV3-1 (or the pseudogene TRBV3-2) to TRBJ1-5, with TRBD1 matching 7 bases. Germline CDR1 reads LGHDT; CDR2 reads YNNKEL (reference sequence). V was clipped by 0 bases and J by 7 bases; unmatched bases: 3. The CDR3 covers 14 residues. This CDR3 reads CASSQDRGGQPQHF. The CDR3, as DNA: TGTGCCAGCAGCCAAGACAGGGGGGGACAGCCCCAGCATTTT.

The rearrangement links TRBV5-1 to TRBJ2-2; 11 nucleotides agree with TRBD2. Germline V CDR1 and CDR2: SGHRS, YFSETQ. The CDR3 is 16 amino acids. V lost 0 bases and J lost 7; bases outside the gene matches: 5. The CDR3 region has the DNA TGCGCCAGCAGCTTGGAACTAGCGGGAGTGGTCGGGGAGCTGTTTTTT. Its translation is CASSLELAGVVGELFF. Based on the CDR3 plus reference TRBV5-1 and TRBJ2-2, the full variable domain is KAGVTQTPRYLIKTRGQQVTLSCSPISGHRSVSWYQQTPGQGLQFLFEYFSETQRNKGNFPGRFSGRQFSNSRSEMNVSTLELGDSALYLCASSLELAGVVGELFFGEGSRLTVL.

J is TRBJ1-5 and V is TRBV5-6; D remains ambiguous. Germline V CDR1 and CDR2: SGHDT, YYEEEE. The germline V and J ends were trimmed by 0 bases and 6 bases, with 13 bases remaining between them. The CDR3 is 15 amino acids. The CDR3 here is CASSLARAPGQPQHF. As DNA, the CDR3 is TGTGCCAGCAGCTTGGCAAGGGCGCCGGGTCAGCCCCAGCATTTT. The full variable domain, with the rest looked up from reference TRBV5-6 and TRBJ1-5, is DAGVTQSPTHLIKTRGQQVTLRCSPKSGHDTVSWYQQALGQGPQFIFQYYEEEERQRGNFPDRFSGHQFPNYSSELNVNALLLGDSALYLCASSLARAPGQPQHFGDGTRLSIL.

V gene TRBV5-1 combines with J gene TRBJ2-7, with 8 bases identical to TRBD2. The CDR3 contains 14 residues. Germline V CDR1 and CDR2: SGHRS, YFSETQ. V dropped 3 bases and J dropped 5; count of bases not matched to a gene: 7. Written as DNA, the CDR3 is TGCGCCAGCAGCTCGGGACTAGGGCCCCACGAGCAGTACTTC. Its protein product is CASSSGLGPHEQYF.

The chain carries TRBV24-1 and TRBJ2-3, with D perhaps being TRBD1 or TRBD2 (5 bases each). Deletions cut 5 bases from V and 5 bases from J, with 22 bases between. CDR3 length: 17 residues. CDR1 and CDR2 from the germline V gene are KGHDR and SFDVKD. CDR3 nucleotide sequence: TGTGCCACCAGTGCCAGGGACGAGGGCAGGTTGGGAGATACGCAGTATTTT. Translated: CATSARDEGRLGDTQYF.

The rearrangement uses TRBV5-1 and TRBJ2-7; TRBD1 agrees at 9 bases. CDR3 length: 15 amino acids. Germline V CDR1 and CDR2: SGHRS, YFSETQ. Trimming cost V 3 bases and J 0 bases; bases outside gene matches: 4. In DNA, the CDR3 is TGCGCCAGCAGCTCCCCGGGACAGGGCTCCTACGAGCAGTACTTC. It translates to CASSSPGQGSYEQYF.

The gene calls are TRBV18 and TRBJ1-3; D not certain. The germline V and J ends were trimmed by 3 bases and 0 bases, with 18 bases remaining between them. Germline V lookup: CDR1 KGHSH, CDR2 LQKENI. This CDR3 spans 18 amino acids. CDR3 sequence: CASSPWSQDGDSGNTIYF. CDR3 DNA: TGTGCCAGCTCACCCTGGTCCCAAGACGGCGACTCTGGAAACACCATATATTTT.

The chain recombines TRBV28 with TRBJ1-5; the match to TRBD1 covers 7 bases. Germline V CDR1 and CDR2: MDHEN, SYDVKM. The CDR3 is made up of 15 amino acids. Trimming removed 5 bases from V and 2 bases from J; junction bases left unmatched: 6. The CDR3 spells CASSPHRGGNQPQHF. The CDR3 DNA reads TGTGCCAGCAGTCCGCACAGGGGTGGCAATCAGCCCCAGCATTTT.